This TCR beta chain originates from a study of T-cell reconstitution after alpha-beta-depleted transplantation in children. Unique molecular identifiers were incorporated during preparation of the TCRbeta library. TCRdb itself ran the PCR reads through MiXCR, one entry per CDR3 protein. Among 260,000 or so distinct CDR3 sequences listed, more than 10% were seen once. J lost 6 bases, V lost 4 bases, and 7 bases had no gene match. The length of the CDR3 is 15 residues. Germline loops: CDR1 SGHRS, CDR2 YFSETQ. The table lists this clonotype with many counts. This receptor was obtained from a human donor who donated a stem cell graft to a child with acute lymphoblastic leukemia. V is TRBV5-1 and J is TRBJ1-2; 12 bases map to TRBD1. The sample was PBMCs from the stem cell graft donor, taken from the stem cell graft. CDR3 sequence (DNA): TGCGCCAGCAGCCCCGGGACAGGGGGCAGCCATGGCTACACCTTC. This sequence encodes CASSPGTGGSHGYTF.